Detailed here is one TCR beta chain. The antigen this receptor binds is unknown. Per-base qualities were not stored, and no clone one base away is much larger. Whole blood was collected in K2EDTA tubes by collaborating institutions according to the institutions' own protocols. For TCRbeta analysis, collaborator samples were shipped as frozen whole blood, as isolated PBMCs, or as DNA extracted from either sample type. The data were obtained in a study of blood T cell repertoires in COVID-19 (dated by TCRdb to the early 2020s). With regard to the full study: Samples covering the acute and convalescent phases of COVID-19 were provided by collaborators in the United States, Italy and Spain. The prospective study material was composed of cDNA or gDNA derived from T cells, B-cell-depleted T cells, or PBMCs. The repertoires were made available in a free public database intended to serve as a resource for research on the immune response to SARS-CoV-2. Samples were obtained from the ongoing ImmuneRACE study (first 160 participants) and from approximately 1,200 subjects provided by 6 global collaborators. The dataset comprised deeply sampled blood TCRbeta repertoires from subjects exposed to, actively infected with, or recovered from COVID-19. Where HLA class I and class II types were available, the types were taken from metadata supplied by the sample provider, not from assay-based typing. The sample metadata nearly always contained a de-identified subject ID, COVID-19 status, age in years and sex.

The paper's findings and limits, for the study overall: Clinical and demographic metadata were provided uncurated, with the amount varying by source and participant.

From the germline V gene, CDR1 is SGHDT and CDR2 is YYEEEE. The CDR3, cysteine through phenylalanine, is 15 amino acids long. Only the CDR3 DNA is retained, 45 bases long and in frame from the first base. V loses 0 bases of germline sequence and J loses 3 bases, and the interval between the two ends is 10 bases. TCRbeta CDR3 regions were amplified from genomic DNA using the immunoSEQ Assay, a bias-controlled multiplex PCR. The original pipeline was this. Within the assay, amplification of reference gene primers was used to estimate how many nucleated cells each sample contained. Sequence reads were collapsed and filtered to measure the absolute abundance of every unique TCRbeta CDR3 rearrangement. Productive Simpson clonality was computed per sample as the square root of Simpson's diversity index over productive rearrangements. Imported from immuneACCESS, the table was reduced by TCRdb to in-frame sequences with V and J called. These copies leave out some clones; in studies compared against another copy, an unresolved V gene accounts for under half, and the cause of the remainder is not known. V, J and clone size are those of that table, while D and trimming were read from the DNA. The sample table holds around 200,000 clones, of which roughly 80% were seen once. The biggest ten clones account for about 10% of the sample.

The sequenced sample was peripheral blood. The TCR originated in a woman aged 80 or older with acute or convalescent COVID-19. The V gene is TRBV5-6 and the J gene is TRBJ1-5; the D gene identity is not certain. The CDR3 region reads CASSLVNSNNQPQHF. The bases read TGTGCCAGCAGCTTGGTCAACAGTAACAATCAGCCCCAGCATTTT.